This TCR beta chain was obtained from a study of human T cells and chemical hapten exposure. The wider study: 2% DPC was applied to approximately 2 cm by approximately 2 cm of upper inner arm skin for sensitization. Patients, a majority of them female, were diagnosed with alopecia areata, totalis or universalis. Patch tests of 0.01% DPC on the upper back were read at 6 days.

TCRdb re-analysed the RACE reads in MiXCR, keeping a single row per CDR3 protein. The profile shows some 59,000 distinct CDR3 sequences, around 11% of them singletons. The time point denotes: pre-sensitization, week 0. The sample's treatment: therapeutic diphenylcyclopropenone sensitization with weekly scalp DPC. CDR1 is MNHEY and CDR2 is SVGAGI in the germline V gene. J lost 8 bases, V lost 6 bases, and 16 bases had no gene match. The CDR3 covers 16 residues. The table lists this clonotype with a few counts. Its antigen is currently unknown. Points from the study as a whole: There were significantly more large CDR3 similarity clusters among expanded TCRs than among controls.

The clonotype originates from a woman in her thirties or forties with alopecia areata. Some clones in this sample may be carry-over from other donors' samples. The sequencing used whole blood, collected in connection with sensitization to the hapten diphenylcyclopropenone (DPC). The chain employs TRBV6-5 and TRBJ1-5; TRBD1 agrees at 7 bases. The CDR3 region has the DNA TGTGCCAGCAGGCGTGGAAACAGGGGCCCTAAGGAGCCCCAGCATTTT. Protein sequence: CASRRGNRGPKEPQHF.